The 26 T cell receptor beta chains below were found in one sample sequenced in a study of cytomegalovirus exposure and HLA in healthy donors. A multiplex PCR was run with 60 Vbeta primers and 13 Jbeta primers. The protocol was immunoSEQ multiplex PCR, while the TCRdb copy is restricted to in-frame clones and leaves out a portion. The sample includes about 63,000 clones, 73% of them seen just once. The sequenced sample consisted of PBMCs. The receptor set was obtained from a man between 45 and 60 years old in good health and CMV-seronegative.

The table lists this clone with a count of one. The chain employs TRBV7-8 and TRBJ2-7, with a possible D match to TRBD1 (5 bases). In germline, CDR1 is SGHVS, CDR2 FQNEAQ. Trimming shortened V by 0 bases and J by 5 bases, and 8 bases separated the two germline ends. The CDR3 totals 13 residues. The CDR3 nucleotides are TGTGCCAGCAGCTTAGCGGGGCAGAACGAGCAGTACTTC. Its translation: CASSLAGQNEQYF.

The chain is built from TRBV29-1 and TRBJ1-2; 8 positions agree with TRBD1. The germline gives CDR1 SQVTM, CDR2 ANQGSEA. V trimming: 7 bases; J trimming: 7 bases; junction bases outside the gene matches: 8. The CDR3 is 12 amino acids. The DNA of the CDR3 is TGCAGCGGGGAGGACAGGGCGTCTGGCTACACCTTC. Its protein is CSGEDRASGYTF.

The V gene is TRBV28, the J gene TRBJ2-7, with D possibly being TRBD1 (5 bases). Germline V gene sequence: CDR1 MDHEN, CDR2 SYDVKM. V dropped 7 bases and J dropped 6 bases, with 19 bases sitting between them. The CDR3 sequence is 14 residues long. CDR3 in amino acids: CASTAERGGLEQYF. CDR3 nucleotides: TGTGCCAGCACTGCGGAAAGGGGTGGCCTCGAGCAGTACTTC.

This clone was recorded once. The chain is built from TRBV28 and TRBJ1-4, with unresolved D. The CDR3 consists of 15 residues. V was shortened by 6 bases and J by 5 bases, with 16 bases between the two germline ends. In germline, CDR1 is MDHEN, CDR2 SYDVKM. The DNA of the CDR3 is TGTGCCAGCAGCCACCTGACGGGTGGAAATGAAAAACTGTTTTTT. Protein sequence: CASSHLTGGNEKLFF.

This clone was seen once. This chain uses TRBV5-1 with TRBJ1-2; D ambiguous. This CDR3 contains 16 residues. Looked up from germline, CDR1 is SGHRS and CDR2 is YFSETQ. The V end lost 0 bases, the J end lost 3 bases, and 15 bases lay between the germline ends. This chain's CDR3 is CASSLASSRRDYGYTF. The CDR3 region has the DNA TGCGCCAGCAGCTTGGCCTCAAGTCGGAGGGACTATGGCTACACCTTC.

J is TRBJ2-1 and V is TRBV7-3, with 9 nucleotides matching TRBD1. Germline-derived CDR1 and CDR2 are SGHTA and FQGTGA. Unmatched junction bases numbered 9, after V lost 5 bases and J lost 4 bases. The CDR3 totals 16 residues. CDR3 nucleotides: TGTGCCAGCAGCCCGCCTGGAGGACAGGGGTACAATGAGCAGTTCTTC. It yields the protein CASSPPGGQGYNEQFF.

The rearrangement joins TRBV9 to TRBJ2-7; weak D call: TRBD1 (5 bases). V was pared by 4 bases and J by 5 bases, with 10 bases between. Germline CDR1 and CDR2: SGDLS and YYNGEE. The CDR3 extends over 12 amino acids. The CDR3 DNA is TGTGCCAGCAGCCCCCAGGGTCACGAGCAGTACTTC. It specifies CASSPQGHEQYF.

This chain connects TRBV5-1 to TRBJ2-7; maybe TRBD1 (5 bases). V was cut by 0 bases and J by 2 bases, with 9 bases left in between. The CDR3 runs 14 residues. CDR1 and CDR2 from the germline V gene are SGHRS and YFSETQ. The CDR3 is CASSLGGAPYEQYF. Written as DNA, the CDR3 is TGCGCCAGCAGCTTGGGTGGGGCTCCCTACGAGCAGTACTTC.

This clone was detected a few times. The chain recombines TRBV7-6 with TRBJ2-1, with 9 bases identical to TRBD1. The V and J ends lost 5 bases and 4 bases, in that order; junction bases with no gene match: 6. The V gene's germline CDR1 is SGHVS and CDR2 FNYEAQ. The CDR3 has 15 residues. CDR3 amino acids: CASSPGTGPYNEQFF. CDR3 bases: TGTGCCAGCAGCCCGGGGACAGGGCCGTACAATGAGCAGTTCTTC.

V gene TRBV5-1 combines with J gene TRBJ2-2; D call uncertain. V was pared by 1 base and J by 0 bases, with 7 bases between. CDR1 SGHRS and CDR2 YFSETQ come from the germline V gene. CDR3 length: 15 amino acids. CDR3 amino acids: CASSLWQSNTGELFF. For the CDR3, the DNA is TGCGCCAGCAGCTTGTGGCAGTCGAACACCGGGGAGCTGTTTTTT.

The rearrangement uses TRBV27 and TRBJ1-2; 9 bases are shared with TRBD1. The V and J ends lost 6 bases and 7 bases, in that order; junction bases with no gene match: 9. From germline, CDR1 is MNHEY and CDR2 SMNVEV (reference sequence). The CDR3 contains 14 residues. For the CDR3, the DNA is TGTGCCAGCAGGCTACAGGGGGCGCAAGTTGGCTACACCTTC. Protein sequence: CASRLQGAQVGYTF.

The chain combines TRBV6-5 with TRBJ1-1; maybe TRBD1 (6 bases). This CDR3 is built from 15 residues. Looked up from germline, CDR1 is MNHEY and CDR2 is SVGAGI. Trimming removed 5 bases at V and 7 bases at J, with 20 bases between. The CDR3 region has the DNA TGTGCCAGCAGTACCACCGGTTACCAGGACAGTGAAGCTTTCTTT. Translation: CASSTTGYQDSEAFF.

The chain employs TRBV9 and TRBJ2-5; D might be TRBD2 (5 bases). Trimming took off 3 bases at V and 0 bases at J, with 15 bases between the two ends. Germline V CDR1 and CDR2: SGDLS, YYNGEE. The CDR3 runs to 16 residues. The CDR3 coding sequence is TGTGCCAGCAGCGCTATACTAGGCGGGCACCAAGAGACCCAGTACTTC. Residues: CASSAILGGHQETQYF. The variable domain in full, with the rest retrieved from reference TRBV9 and TRBJ2-5, is DSGVTQTPKHLITATGQRVTLRCSPRSGDLSVYWYQQSLDQGLQFLIQYYNGEERAKGNILERFSAQQFPDLHSELNLSSLELGDSALYFCASSAILGGHQETQYFGPGTRLLVL.

J is TRBJ2-2 and V is TRBV9; no definite D call. Germline V gene data show CDR1 as SGDLS and CDR2 as YYNGEE. The CDR3 extends over 14 amino acids. V lost 1 base and J 1 base, leaving 5 bases between the germline ends. The DNA for the CDR3 is TGTGCCAGCAGCGTATTACAGAACACCGGGGAGCTGTTTTTT. This gives the protein CASSVLQNTGELFF.

This chain uses TRBV27 with TRBJ1-4, with 7 bases fitting TRBD1. V shed 9 bases and J 8 bases; nucleotides not matched to a gene: 18. The germline CDR1 and CDR2 sequences are MNHEY and SMNVEV (reference sequence). CDR3 length: 16 amino acids. CDR3 sequence reads: CASRQGAGGIKEKLFF. CDR3 sequence (DNA): TGTGCCAGTCGACAGGGTGCCGGGGGTATCAAGGAAAAACTGTTTTTT.

V gene TRBV12-5 combines with J gene TRBJ2-7, with D unresolved. Germline CDR1 LGHNT, CDR2 FRNRAP. The CDR3 spans 12 residues. Trimming removed 3 bases from V and 4 bases from J, with 7 bases in between. In DNA, the CDR3 is TGTGCTAGTGGTTTCGCCAGTTACGAGCAGTACTTC. Its translation is CASGFASYEQYF.

This clone was counted only a few times. This chain joins TRBV5-6 and TRBJ2-7; 9 bases are shared with TRBD2. V shed 3 bases and J 4 bases; nucleotides not matched to a gene: 20. The germline gives CDR1 SGHDT, CDR2 YYEEEE. There are 19 residues in the CDR3. This CDR3 is CASSSVGVAGDDKLYEQYF. As DNA, the CDR3 is TGTGCCAGCAGCTCAGTGGGCGTAGCGGGGGACGACAAGTTATACGAGCAGTACTTC.

The CDR3 nucleotides read TGTGCCAGCAGCTTAGGGGTCCGGGAAGAGACCCAGTACTTC. Its translation is CASSLGVREETQYF. This chain connects TRBV11-2 to TRBJ2-5; D uncertain. Germline V gene lookup returns CDR1 SGHAT and CDR2 FQNNGV. Trimming took off 1 base at V and 3 bases at J, with 9 bases between the two ends. This CDR3 region has 14 residues.

This clone was counted a single time. The chain is built from TRBV9 and TRBJ1-1, with 7 bases that match TRBD1. In germline, CDR1 is SGDLS, CDR2 YYNGEE. V shed 0 bases and J 7 bases; nucleotides not matched to a gene: 9. This CDR3 is built from 15 residues. The CDR3 loop is CASSVGATGMIEAFF. The CDR3, as DNA: TGTGCCAGCAGCGTAGGAGCGACAGGGATGATTGAAGCTTTCTTT.

This chain uses TRBV7-6 with TRBJ1-2; 10 positions match TRBD1. Germline V gene lookup returns CDR1 SGHVS and CDR2 FNYEAQ. The CDR3 covers 16 residues. The V segment lost 5 bases and the J segment 6 bases; nucleotides outside the gene matches: 12. The DNA of the CDR3 is TGTGCCAGCAGCCATTTCTCGGGGGACAGGGGAAATGGCTACACCTTC. This encodes CASSHFSGDRGNGYTF.

In the case of this clone: At one boundary the junction diverges from the germline segment, which might be a read error. This chain links TRBV7-7 with TRBJ2-7; D is uncertain. Germline V lookup: CDR1 SSHAT, CDR2 FNYEAQ (reference sequence). The CDR3 is 15 residues long. CDR3 residues: CASSLAALLSYEQYF. CDR3 sequence (DNA): TGTGCTAGCAGCTTAGCAGCTCTCCTCTCCTACGAGCAGTACTTC.

This chain joins TRBV4-2 and TRBJ2-2; 9 bases map to TRBD1. The trim removed 0 bases at V and 3 bases at J, leaving 11 bases unmatched. This CDR3 has 19 amino acids. Per the germline V gene, CDR1 is LGHNA and CDR2 is YNFKEQ. For the CDR3, the DNA is TGTGCCAGCAGCCAAGACTGGAGGGGACAGGGAATCGACACCGGGGAGCTGTTTTTT. Amino acids: CASSQDWRGQGIDTGELFF.

The J gene is TRBJ2-7, the V gene TRBV6-5, with 9 bases matching TRBD1. The CDR3 is 15 residues long. The V gene end was trimmed by 2 bases and the J gene end by 2 bases; junction bases not matched to a gene: 4. The germline V gene has CDR1 MNHEY and CDR2 SVGAGI. CDR3 nucleotides: TGTGCCAGCAGTTACACCCGGACAGGGGCCTACGAGCAGTACTTC. Amino acid sequence: CASSYTRTGAYEQYF.

This clone was counted a single time. The V gene is TRBV5-1, the J gene TRBJ1-3; 11 nucleotides line up with TRBD1. The CDR3 extends over 14 amino acids. Germline V CDR1 and CDR2: SGHRS, YFSETQ. The trim removed 4 bases at V and 12 bases at J, leaving 9 bases unmatched. CDR3 coding DNA: TGCGCCAGCAGCCCGGGACAGGGGGGGTCTGGCATATATTTT. Its translation: CASSPGQGGSGIYF.

The rearrangement links TRBV10-3 to TRBJ1-5, with D possibly being TRBD1 (6 bases). This CDR3 comprises 15 residues. CDR1 ENHRY and CDR2 SYGVKD come from the germline V gene. V was cut by 11 bases and J by 0 bases, with 17 bases left in between. Here the CDR3 reads CAPGLRTDSNQPQHF. The CDR3 coding sequence is TGTGCCCCCGGTCTACGGACAGATAGCAATCAGCCCCAGCATTTT.

This sequence joins TRBV4-2 and TRBJ2-7; TRBD2 is a possible D gene (5 bases). Germline CDR1 reads LGHNA; CDR2 reads YNFKEQ. This CDR3 is 16 amino acids long. V shed 1 base and J shed 3 bases, with 16 bases lying between them. The CDR3 is CASSQGGTDAGYEQYF. CDR3 coding DNA: TGTGCCAGCAGCCAAGGGGGAACGGACGCGGGCTACGAGCAGTACTTC.